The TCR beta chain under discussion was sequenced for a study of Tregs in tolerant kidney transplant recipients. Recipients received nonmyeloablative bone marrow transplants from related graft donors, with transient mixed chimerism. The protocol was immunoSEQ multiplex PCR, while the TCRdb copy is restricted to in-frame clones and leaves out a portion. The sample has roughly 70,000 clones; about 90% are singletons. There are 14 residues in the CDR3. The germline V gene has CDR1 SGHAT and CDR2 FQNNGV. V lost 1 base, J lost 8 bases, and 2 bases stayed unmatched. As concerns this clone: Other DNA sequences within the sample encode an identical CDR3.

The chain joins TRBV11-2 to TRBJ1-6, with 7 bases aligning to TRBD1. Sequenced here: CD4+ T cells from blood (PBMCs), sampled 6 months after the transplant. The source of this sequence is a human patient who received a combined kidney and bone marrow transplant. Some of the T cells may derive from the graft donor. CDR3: CASSLATGDSPLHF. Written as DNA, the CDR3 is TGTGCCAGCAGCTTAGCTACAGGGGATTCACCCCTCCACTTT.